The 29 T cell receptor beta chains in this list originate from one sample, sequenced in a study of cytomegalovirus exposure and HLA in healthy donors. Primers included in the PCR were 60 Vbeta and 13 Jbeta primers. The protocol was immunoSEQ multiplex PCR, while the TCRdb copy is restricted to in-frame clones and leaves out a portion. The profile shows roughly 120,000 clones, roughly 74% of them singletons. The specimen was PBMCs. Receptors originate from a woman in her fifties or sixties in good health and CMV-seropositive.

The chain combines TRBV5-1 with TRBJ1-4; 9 bases line up with TRBD1. V was clipped by 4 bases and J by 5 bases; unmatched bases: 3. The length of the CDR3 is 14 residues. The V gene's germline CDR1 is SGHRS and CDR2 YFSETQ. The CDR3 here is CASSNGQGNEKLFF. CDR3 nucleotide sequence: TGCGCCAGCAGCAACGGACAGGGGAATGAAAAACTGTTTTTT.

Worth noting for this clone: This sample also contains other DNA sequences that code for the same CDR3. The rearrangement uses TRBV29-1 and TRBJ2-3; tentative D call: TRBD1 (6 bases). Germline CDR1 SQVTM, CDR2 ANQGSEA. The CDR3 covers 14 residues. V dropped 1 base and J dropped 4 bases, with 12 bases sitting between them. CDR3 nucleotide sequence: TGCAGCGTTGAAGGGGGCAGGGGCGCAGATACGCAGTATTTT. Protein product: CSVEGGRGADTQYF.

Only one count was recorded for this clone. CDR3 sequence reads: CASSDPSGGSYNEQFF. The CDR3 coding sequence is TGCGCCAGCAGCGACCCTAGCGGCGGCTCCTACAATGAGCAGTTCTTC. This chain uses TRBV4-3 with TRBJ2-1; 7 bases fit TRBD2. The ends lost 5 bases at V and 0 bases at J; junction bases unmatched: 7. The germline CDR1 and CDR2 sequences are LGHNA and YSLEER. The CDR3 covers 16 residues.

The chain carries TRBV5-6 and TRBJ1-2; possibly TRBD1 for D (6 bases). Germline CDR1 SGHDT, CDR2 YYEEEE. There are 16 residues in the CDR3. Trimming pared 1 base from V and 8 bases from J, leaving 21 bases between. Here the CDR3 DNA reads TGTGCCAGCAGCTTGTACGTTGCAGGGGTACTGTTCGGCTACACCTTC. Its translation is CASSLYVAGVLFGYTF.

J is TRBJ2-7 and V is TRBV4-3, with 10 nucleotides matching TRBD1. The V gene's germline CDR1 is LGHNA and CDR2 YSLEER. The CDR3 has 14 amino acids. The V and J ends lost 4 bases and 6 bases, in that order; junction bases with no gene match: 6. CDR3 DNA: TGCGCCAGCAGCCTTGGACAGGGGGGTGCCGAGCAGTACTTC. Translated: CASSLGQGGAEQYF.

This clone was observed a handful of times. This sequence joins TRBV6-6 and TRBJ1-5; TRBD1 matches 7 bases. CDR1 is MNHNY, CDR2 SVGAGI, per germline (reference sequence). This CDR3 spans 13 amino acids. V shed 0 bases and J 16 bases; nucleotides not matched to a gene: 9. The CDR3 loop reads CASSYSMDRIGHF. For the CDR3, the DNA is TGTGCCAGCAGTTACTCGATGGACAGGATCGGTCATTTT.

The chain's CDR3 is CSVRQDLNSPLHF. The CDR3 DNA reads as TGCAGCGTCCGACAGGACCTTAATTCACCCCTCCACTTT. The chain is built from TRBV29-1 and TRBJ1-6; TRBD1 might be the D (6 bases). Germline V gene sequence: CDR1 SQVTM, CDR2 ANQGSEA. Trimming removed 6 bases at V and 6 bases at J, with 12 bases between. This CDR3 spans 13 amino acids.

Comment on this clone: Germline and junction disagree at one end, which may indicate a read error. The gene calls are TRBV5-1 and TRBJ2-1, with a weak D call TRBD1 (6 bases). The germline V gene encodes CDR1 SGHRS and CDR2 YFSETQ. The CDR3 contains 14 residues. The chain's CDR3 is CASRLGASYNEQFF. CDR3 sequence (DNA): TGCGCCAGCAGGTTGGGGGCATCCTACAATGAGCAGTTCTTC. Full variable domain (outside the CDR3, taken from reference TRBV5-1 and TRBJ2-1): KAGVTQTPRYLIKTRGQQVTLSCSPISGHRSVSWYQQTPGQGLQFLFEYFSETQRNKGNFPGRFSGRQFSNSRSEMNVSTLELGDSALYLCASRLGASYNEQFFGPGTRLTVL.

The chain links TRBV6-1 to TRBJ1-1; perhaps TRBD1 as D (5 bases). The CDR3 has 13 amino acids. CDR1 MNHNS and CDR2 SASEGT come from the germline V gene. Trimming removed 7 bases from V and 1 base from J, with 10 bases in between. For the CDR3, the DNA is TGTGCCAGCACCGGAAGGGGGAACACTGAAGCTTTCTTT. Translation: CASTGRGNTEAFF.

The chain links TRBV10-3 to TRBJ2-3; D may be TRBD2 (7 bases). The V gene lost 3 bases and the J gene lost 3 bases, with 13 bases spanning the gap. The CDR3 covers 15 residues. The germline V gene encodes CDR1 ENHRY and CDR2 SYGVKD. CDR3 sequence reads: CAISDGGGRTDTQYF. As DNA, the CDR3 is TGTGCCATCAGTGACGGGGGCGGGAGAACAGATACGCAGTATTTT.

In this sample, this clone turned up a few times. Other DNA sequences in the same sample also yield this CDR3. This chain links TRBV11-2 with TRBJ1-2, with D uncertain. This CDR3 has 13 residues. Trimming pared 5 bases from V and 3 bases from J, leaving 10 bases between. Germline assignment: CDR1 SGHAT and CDR2 FQNNGV. CDR3 protein: CASSPGQDYGYTF. As DNA, the CDR3 is TGTGCCAGCAGCCCTGGGCAGGACTATGGCTACACCTTC. The variable domain in full, completed from reference TRBV11-2 and TRBJ1-2, reads EAGVAQSPRYKIIEKRQSVAFWCNPISGHATLYWYQQILGQGPKLLIQFQNNGVVDDSQLPKDRFSAERLKGVDSTLKIQPAKLEDSAVYLCASSPGQDYGYTFGSGTRLTVV.

The chain combines TRBV9 with TRBJ2-1; TRBD2 agrees at 14 bases. With 0 bases clipped from V and 6 bases from J, the junction kept 5 bases outside the gene matches. CDR1 and CDR2 from the germline V gene are SGDLS and YYNGEE. The CDR3 consists of 17 residues. CDR3 nucleotides: TGTGCCAGCAGCGTAGAGGGGACTAGCGGGGGCGTCAATGAGCAGTTCTTC. Its protein is CASSVEGTSGGVNEQFF.

This chain connects TRBV6-1 to TRBJ2-2; D may be TRBD2 (5 bases). V shed 6 bases and J shed 4 bases, with 15 bases lying between them. The CDR3 contains 15 residues. CDR1 is MNHNS, CDR2 SASEGT, per germline. As DNA, the CDR3 is TGTGCCAGCAGCACTGATGACGGGGTCACCGGGGAGCTGTTTTTT. Translating gives CASSTDDGVTGELFF.

There are a few counts of this clone. The V gene is TRBV11-2, the J gene TRBJ1-1; possibly TRBD1 for D (6 bases). V dropped 2 bases and J dropped 7 bases, with 20 bases sitting between them. CDR3 length equals 16 residues. In germline, CDR1 is SGHAT, CDR2 FQNNGV. The DNA of the CDR3 is TGTGCCAGCAGCTTACCGGGGGGCGCGTTCTCCAGTGAAGCTTTCTTT. Its protein is CASSLPGGAFSSEAFF.

There are a few counts of this clone. The chain combines TRBV11-2 with TRBJ2-3, with unresolved D. CDR3 size: 15 residues. Germline CDR1 and CDR2: SGHAT and FQNNGV. V was clipped by 0 bases and J by 2 bases, with 9 bases between them. CDR3 protein: CASSLETRSTDTQYF. The CDR3 DNA follows: TGTGCCAGCAGCTTAGAGACAAGGTCCACAGATACGCAGTATTTT.

The CDR3 protein is CASSFEGYGYTF. CDR3 in DNA: TGCGCCAGCAGCTTCGAGGGTTACGGCTACACCTTC. The chain combines TRBV5-1 with TRBJ1-2; D is ambiguous. The CDR3 is 12 residues long. CDR1 and CDR2 (germline): SGHRS, YFSETQ. V was trimmed by 2 bases and J by 8 bases, leaving 10 bases between them. Full variable domain (remainder filled in from reference TRBV5-1 and TRBJ1-2): KAGVTQTPRYLIKTRGQQVTLSCSPISGHRSVSWYQQTPGQGLQFLFEYFSETQRNKGNFPGRFSGRQFSNSRSEMNVSTLELGDSALYLCASSFEGYGYTFGSGTRLTVV.

The J gene is TRBJ1-4, the V gene TRBV11-2; possible D gene TRBD1, 6 bases. V lost 2 bases and J lost 7, with 11 bases in between. The CDR3 is 14 residues long. CDR1 and CDR2 from the germline V gene are SGHAT and FQNNGV. This chain's CDR3 is CASSLRSRGEKLFF. The CDR3 DNA sequence: TGTGCCAGCAGCTTAAGGTCCAGGGGTGAAAAACTGTTTTTT.

The rearrangement links TRBV9 to TRBJ2-5; 7 nucleotides align to TRBD1. Trimming at V came to 4 bases and at J to 2 bases, leaving 8 bases not matched to a gene. The CDR3 extends over 15 amino acids. CDR1 is SGDLS and CDR2 is YYNGEE in the germline V gene. DNA of the CDR3: TGTGCCAGCAGCTCACAAGACAGGGAACAAGAGACCCAGTACTTC. Residues: CASSSQDREQETQYF.

V and J are TRBV7-2 and TRBJ1-2, with 9 bases lining up with TRBD1. Losses at the gene ends were 4 bases for V and 7 bases for J; bases not matched to a gene: 10. This CDR3 has 15 amino acids. Germline loops: CDR1 SGHTA, CDR2 FQGNSA. CDR3 sequence (DNA): TGTGCCAGCAGCTCGATCGGGACAGGGAAGCCTGGCTACACCTTC. Residues: CASSSIGTGKPGYTF.

The chain couples TRBV5-1 to TRBJ2-7; possibly TRBD2 for D (5 bases). Germline CDR1 reads SGHRS; CDR2 reads YFSETQ. The CDR3 covers 14 residues. Trimming removed 0 bases from V and 6 bases from J, with 13 bases in between. CDR3 sequence reads: CASSLESEAFEQYF. The CDR3 bases are TGCGCCAGCAGCTTGGAATCGGAGGCTTTCGAGCAGTACTTC.

The chain uses TRBV5-8 and TRBJ2-5; D possibly corresponds to TRBD1 (6 bases). CDR1 and CDR2 (germline): SGHTS, YDEGEE. Trimming shortened V by 4 bases and J by 1 base, and 11 bases separated the two germline ends. The CDR3 has 14 residues. The CDR3 is CASSLGHSQETQYF. The CDR3 DNA follows: TGTGCCAGCAGCCTGGGACACTCCCAAGAGACCCAGTACTTC.

This clone was detected only a few times. CDR3 in amino acids: CASSSASGGAYTDTQYF. CDR3 DNA sequence: TGTGCCAGCAGCTCAGCTAGCGGGGGGGCGTATACAGATACGCAGTATTTT. The V and J genes are TRBV7-2 and TRBJ2-3; 12 nucleotides align to TRBD2. CDR3 size: 17 residues. The V gene end was trimmed by 4 bases and the J gene end by 3 bases; junction bases not matched to a gene: 8. Looked up from germline, CDR1 is SGHTA and CDR2 is FQGNSA.

In this sample, this clone turned up a few times. The chain carries TRBV25-1 and TRBJ1-2; the D is unclear. Per the germline V gene, CDR1 is MGHDK and CDR2 is SYGVNS. This CDR3 is 14 amino acids long. V lost 2 bases and J 0 bases, leaving 7 bases between the germline ends. The CDR3 loop reads CASSEPGSNYGYTF. CDR3 bases: TGTGCCAGCAGTGAACCAGGTTCTAACTATGGCTACACCTTC.

The chain couples TRBV5-8 to TRBJ1-2, with 7 bases aligning to TRBD1. Germline loops: CDR1 SGHTS, CDR2 YDEGEE. Unmatched junction bases numbered 3, after V lost 0 bases and J lost 4 bases. The CDR3 contains 14 residues. Here the CDR3 DNA reads TGTGCCAGCAGCTTGGGGGGACAGTTCTATGGCTACACCTTC. As protein: CASSLGGQFYGYTF. The whole variable domain, filled in from reference TRBV5-8 and TRBJ1-2, reads EAGVTQSPTHLIKTRGQQATLRCSPISGHTSVYWYQQALGLGLQFLLWYDEGEERNRGNFPPRFSGRQFPNYSSELNVNALELEDSALYLCASSLGGQFYGYTFGSGTRLTVV.

This rearrangement joins TRBV28 to TRBJ1-2; a weak D match, TRBD1 (5 bases). This CDR3 is 13 amino acids long. Germline V gene lookup returns CDR1 MDHEN and CDR2 SYDVKM. V shed 3 bases and J shed 2 bases, with 7 bases lying between them. CDR3 sequence (DNA): TGTGCCAGCAGTTTCTCAGGGAACTATGGCTACACCTTC. Amino acid sequence: CASSFSGNYGYTF.

The V call is TRBV28, the J call TRBJ2-7; 11 positions agree with TRBD1. J lost 6 bases, V lost 5 bases, and 6 bases had no gene match. CDR3 length equals 14 residues. Germline-derived CDR1 and CDR2 are MDHEN and SYDVKM. The CDR3 is CASSPGQGASEQYF. CDR3 DNA sequence: TGTGCCAGCAGTCCAGGACAGGGGGCGAGCGAGCAGTACTTC.

The chain uses TRBV29-1 and TRBJ2-5; 10 positions agree with TRBD1. Looked up from germline, CDR1 is SQVTM and CDR2 is ANQGSEA. The V gene end was trimmed by 6 bases and the J gene end by 5 bases; junction bases not matched to a gene: 6. The CDR3 consists of 13 residues. CDR3 nucleotides: TGCAGCGTCACTTCGACAGGGGGCGAGACCCAGTACTTC. Protein: CSVTSTGGETQYF.

This chain connects TRBV18 to TRBJ2-1, with 9 positions matching TRBD1. CDR3 length: 13 amino acids. Germline CDR1 reads KGHSH; CDR2 reads LQKENI. V was pared by 1 base and J by 15 bases, with 7 bases of the junction left unmatched. CDR3 in DNA: TGTGCCAGCTCACCACTTGAGACAGGGGGGCCGTTCTTC. Translating it yields CASSPLETGGPFF.

The chain uses TRBV28 and TRBJ2-1; 11 bases align to TRBD2. The CDR3 is 16 residues long. Germline-derived CDR1 and CDR2 are MDHEN and SYDVKM. V gave up 2 bases and J gave up 5 bases; unmatched junction bases: 5. DNA for the CDR3: TGTGCCAGCAGTTTAATGGGGACTAGCGGTCACAATGAGCAGTTCTTC. This codes for CASSLMGTSGHNEQFF. Filled out from reference TRBV28 and TRBJ2-1, the complete variable domain reads DVKVTQSSRYLVKRTGEKVFLECVQDMDHENMFWYRQDPGLGLRLIYFSYDVKMKEKGDIPEGYSVSREKKERFSLILESASTNQTSMYLCASSLMGTSGHNEQFFGPGTRLTVL.